The source of this T cell receptor (beta chain) is a study of T-cell reconstitution after alpha-beta-depleted transplantation in children. Unique molecular identifiers were built into the TCRbeta library. One entry per CDR3 protein results from TCRdb running MiXCR on the PCR reads. This sample has about 340,000 distinct CDR3 sequences, with 10% found just once. This clonotype appeared a few times. Specimen: PBMCs from the stem cell graft donor, collected from the stem cell graft. The clonotype originates from a human donor who donated a stem cell graft to a child with acute lymphoblastic leukemia.

Here the CDR3 DNA reads TGTGCCAGCAGTTTTCATGCCGGGGAGCTGTTTTTT. Its protein product is CASSFHAGELFF. This chain links TRBV27 with TRBJ2-2; D is ambiguous. In germline, CDR1 is MNHEY, CDR2 SMNVEV (reference sequence). This CDR3 is 12 amino acids long. V shed 3 bases and J shed 6 bases, with 5 bases lying between them.